A single T cell receptor (beta chain) is shown here with its context. This specimen comes from a study of shared clonotypes between healthy human individuals. Across the study: A couple of women and a few men aged 18 to 49 made up the donors.

CDR1 and CDR2 from the germline V gene are SQVTM and ANQGSEA. Trimming stripped 3 bases from V and 4 bases from J, with 17 bases between. The CDR3 contains 15 residues. The authors split each subset's genomic DNA evenly across several immunoSEQ plates. Ten immunoSEQ deep assay plates were used by the authors to sequence unsorted PBMC DNA. TCRdb's table, derived via immunoSEQ multiplex PCR, lists solely in-frame clones and lacks some. The sample consists of hundreds of thousands of clones, roughly four fifths of them appearing once. Every one of the donors was a Caucasian adult that lived in Nashville, Tennessee.

This TCR came from a woman aged 40 to 50 in good health. Some clones in this sample may be carry-over from other donors' samples. The material sequenced was PBMCs. This chain joins TRBV29-1 and TRBJ2-3; D perhaps matches TRBD2 (6 bases). The CDR3 sequence: CSVEGGFRESDTQYF. The CDR3 nucleotides are TGCAGCGTTGAGGGAGGATTTCGGGAGTCAGATACGCAGTATTTT.